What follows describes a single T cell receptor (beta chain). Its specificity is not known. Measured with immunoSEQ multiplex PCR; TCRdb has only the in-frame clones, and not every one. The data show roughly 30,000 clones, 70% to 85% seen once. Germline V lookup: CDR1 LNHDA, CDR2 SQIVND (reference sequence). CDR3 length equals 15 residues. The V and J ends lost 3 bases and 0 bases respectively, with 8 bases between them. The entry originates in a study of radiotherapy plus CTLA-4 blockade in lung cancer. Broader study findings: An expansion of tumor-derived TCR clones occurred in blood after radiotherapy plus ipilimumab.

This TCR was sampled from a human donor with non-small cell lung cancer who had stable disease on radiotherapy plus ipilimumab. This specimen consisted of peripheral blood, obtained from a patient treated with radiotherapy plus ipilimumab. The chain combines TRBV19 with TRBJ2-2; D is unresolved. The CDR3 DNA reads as TGTGCCAGTAGTATCTCGCCCCCGAACACCGGGGAGCTGTTTTTT. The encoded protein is CASSISPPNTGELFF.